Here is one T cell receptor (beta chain) with its context. These data are taken from a study of blood T cells in healthy people across ages. Sample-barcoded 5' priming and a J-beta primer mix drove a second PCR of roughly 6 to 12 cycles. TCRdb re-analysed the 5' RACE reads in MiXCR, keeping a single row per CDR3 protein. The profile shows 1.8 million or so distinct CDR3 sequences, approximately 40% of them singletons. From germline, CDR1 is DFQATT and CDR2 SNEGSKA (reference sequence). V lost 1 base and J lost 3; bases outside the gene matches: 3. This CDR3 comprises 15 residues. The sequence was collected from a human donor in good health. The sequenced sample was blood. The rearrangement joins TRBV20-1 to TRBJ1-5, with TRBD1 matching over 10 bases. The CDR3: CSARGQGAINQPQHF. CDR3 bases: TGCAGTGCTAGAGGACAGGGGGCGATCAATCAGCCCCAGCATTTT.